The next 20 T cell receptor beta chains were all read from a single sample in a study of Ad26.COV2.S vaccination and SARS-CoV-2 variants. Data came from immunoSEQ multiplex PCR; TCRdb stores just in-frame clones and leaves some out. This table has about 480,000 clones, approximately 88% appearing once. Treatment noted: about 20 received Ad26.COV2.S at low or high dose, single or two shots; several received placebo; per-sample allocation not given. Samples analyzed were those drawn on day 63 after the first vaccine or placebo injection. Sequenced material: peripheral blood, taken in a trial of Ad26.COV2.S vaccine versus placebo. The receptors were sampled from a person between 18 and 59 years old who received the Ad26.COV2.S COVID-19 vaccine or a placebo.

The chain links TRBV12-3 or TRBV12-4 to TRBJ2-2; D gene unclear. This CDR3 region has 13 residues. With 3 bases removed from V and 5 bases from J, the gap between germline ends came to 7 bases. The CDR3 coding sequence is TGTGCCAGCAGTTTCTCAGAAACCGGGGAGCTGTTTTTT. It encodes CASSFSETGELFF.

The CDR3 bases are TGTGCCAGCAGCTTAGGCCTACGAGACAATGAGCAGTTCTTC. It is translated as CASSLGLRDNEQFF. The chain carries TRBV13 and TRBJ2-1; D gene uncertain. Trimming left V 0 bases short and J 5 bases short, with 8 bases between. The CDR3 has 14 residues. Germline CDR1 reads PRHDT; CDR2 reads FYEKMQ (reference sequence).

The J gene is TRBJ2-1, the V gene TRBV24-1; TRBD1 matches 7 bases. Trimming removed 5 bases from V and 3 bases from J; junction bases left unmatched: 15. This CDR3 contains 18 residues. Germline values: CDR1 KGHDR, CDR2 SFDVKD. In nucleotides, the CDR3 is TGTGCCACCAGTGCCCACGCGACAGGGAAAGCGATCTACAATGAGCAGTTCTTC. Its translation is CATSAHATGKAIYNEQFF.

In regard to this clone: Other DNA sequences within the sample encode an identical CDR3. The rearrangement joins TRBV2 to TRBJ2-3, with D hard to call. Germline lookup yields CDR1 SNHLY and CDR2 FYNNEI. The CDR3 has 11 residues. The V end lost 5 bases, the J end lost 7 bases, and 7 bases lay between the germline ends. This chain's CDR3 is CASSRGNTQYF. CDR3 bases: TGTGCCAGCAGTCGCGGCAATACGCAGTATTTT.

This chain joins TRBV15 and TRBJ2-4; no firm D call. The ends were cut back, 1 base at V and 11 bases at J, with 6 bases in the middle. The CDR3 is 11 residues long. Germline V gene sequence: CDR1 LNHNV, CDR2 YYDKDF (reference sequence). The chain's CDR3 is CATSRGELQYF. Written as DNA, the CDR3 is TGTGCCACCAGCAGAGGTGAGCTTCAGTACTTC.

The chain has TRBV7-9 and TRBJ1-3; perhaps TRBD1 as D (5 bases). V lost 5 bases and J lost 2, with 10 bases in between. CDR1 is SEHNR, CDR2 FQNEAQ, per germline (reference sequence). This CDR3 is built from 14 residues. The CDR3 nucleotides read TGTGCCAGCAGCCCCGGGACCGCTGGAAACACCATATATTTT. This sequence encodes CASSPGTAGNTIYF.

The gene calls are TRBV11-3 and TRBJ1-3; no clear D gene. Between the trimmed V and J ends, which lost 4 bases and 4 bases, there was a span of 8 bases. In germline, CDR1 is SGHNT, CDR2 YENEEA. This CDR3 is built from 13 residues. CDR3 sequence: CASSSLYGNTIYF. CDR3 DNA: TGTGCCAGCAGCTCCCTGTACGGAAACACCATATATTTT.

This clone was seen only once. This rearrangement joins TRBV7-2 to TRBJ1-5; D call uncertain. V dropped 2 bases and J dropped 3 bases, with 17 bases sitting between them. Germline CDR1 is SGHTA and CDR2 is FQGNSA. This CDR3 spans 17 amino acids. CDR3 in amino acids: CASSLYPSQGFNQPQHF. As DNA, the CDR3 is TGTGCCAGCAGCTTATACCCCTCTCAAGGATTCAATCAGCCCCAGCATTTT. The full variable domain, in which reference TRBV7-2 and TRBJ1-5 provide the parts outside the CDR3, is GAGVSQSPSNKVTEKGKDVELRCDPISGHTALYWYRQSLGQGLEFLIYFQGNSAPDKSGLPSDRFSAERTGGSVSTLTIQRTQQEDSAVYLCASSLYPSQGFNQPQHFGDGTRLSIL.

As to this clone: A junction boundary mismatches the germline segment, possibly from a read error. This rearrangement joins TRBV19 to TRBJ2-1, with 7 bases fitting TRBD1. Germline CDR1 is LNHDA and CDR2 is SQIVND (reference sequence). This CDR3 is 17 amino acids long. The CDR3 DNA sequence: TGTGCCAGTTCGAATTGGGGTTGGGACAGTATCGACAATGGGCAGTTCTTC. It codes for CASSNWGWDSIDNGQFF.

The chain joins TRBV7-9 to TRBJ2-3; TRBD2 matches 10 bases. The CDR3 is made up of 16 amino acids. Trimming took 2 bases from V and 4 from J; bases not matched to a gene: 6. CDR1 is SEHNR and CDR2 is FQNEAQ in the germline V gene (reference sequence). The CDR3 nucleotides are TGTGCCAGCAGCTTACGACCCGGGACTAGCGCAGATACGCAGTATTTT. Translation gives CASSLRPGTSADTQYF.

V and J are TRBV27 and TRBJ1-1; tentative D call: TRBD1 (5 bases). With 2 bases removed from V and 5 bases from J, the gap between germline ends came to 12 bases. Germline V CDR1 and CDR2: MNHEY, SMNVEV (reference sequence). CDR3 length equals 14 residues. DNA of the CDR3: TGTGCCAGCAGTTTAGTCGGCAGGGCTACTGAAGCTTTCTTT. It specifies CASSLVGRATEAFF.

CDR3 nucleotides: TGTGCCACCAGCAGGGACCGACAGGGGGCAAATACGCAGTATTTT. This gives the protein CATSRDRQGANTQYF. The V call is TRBV15, the J call TRBJ2-3; 10 bases fit TRBD1. Germline loops: CDR1 LNHNV, CDR2 YYDKDF (reference sequence). This CDR3 has 15 residues. The V and J ends lost 3 bases and 7 bases, in that order; junction bases with no gene match: 7.

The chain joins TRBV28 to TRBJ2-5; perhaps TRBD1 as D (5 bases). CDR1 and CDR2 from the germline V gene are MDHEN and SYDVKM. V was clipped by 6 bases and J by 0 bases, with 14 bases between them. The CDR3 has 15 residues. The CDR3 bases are TGTGCCAGCAGCCCCACAGGACCTAACCAAGAGACCCAGTACTTC. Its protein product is CASSPTGPNQETQYF.

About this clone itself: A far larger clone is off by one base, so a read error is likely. CDR3 loop: CASSPSSYEQYF. CDR3 nucleotide sequence: TGTGCCAGCAGCCCGAGCTCCTACGAGCAGTACTTC. V gene TRBV11-1 combines with J gene TRBJ2-7; D gene uncertain. The CDR3 is made up of 12 amino acids. Germline values: CDR1 SGHAT, CDR2 FQDESV (reference sequence). Trimming stripped 5 bases from V and 0 bases from J, with 5 bases between. Full variable domain (remainder filled in from reference TRBV11-1 and TRBJ2-7): EAEVAQSPRYKITEKSQAVAFWCDPISGHATLYWYRQILGQGPELLVQFQDESVVDDSQLPKDRFSAERLKGVDSTLKIQPAELGDSAMYLCASSPSSYEQYFGPGTRLTVT.

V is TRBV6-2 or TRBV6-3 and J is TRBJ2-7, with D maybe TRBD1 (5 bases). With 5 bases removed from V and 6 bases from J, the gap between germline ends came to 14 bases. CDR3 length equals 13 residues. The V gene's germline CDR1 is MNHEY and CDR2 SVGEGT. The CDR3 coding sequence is TGTGCCAGCAGTCAGTGGTCAGGGTTCGAGCAGTACTTC. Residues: CASSQWSGFEQYF.

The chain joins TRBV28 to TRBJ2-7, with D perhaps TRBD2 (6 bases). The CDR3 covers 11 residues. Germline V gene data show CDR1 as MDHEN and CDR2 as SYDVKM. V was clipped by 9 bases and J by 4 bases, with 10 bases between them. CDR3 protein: CASLREYEQYF. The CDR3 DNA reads TGTGCCAGTCTCCGGGAGTACGAGCAGTACTTC.

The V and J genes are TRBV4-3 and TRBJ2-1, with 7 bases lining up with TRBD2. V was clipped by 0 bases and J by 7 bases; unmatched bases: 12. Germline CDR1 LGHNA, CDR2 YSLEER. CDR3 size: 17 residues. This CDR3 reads CASSQDLERGLRNEQFF. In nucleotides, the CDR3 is TGCGCCAGCAGCCAAGATTTGGAGCGGGGACTACGGAATGAGCAGTTCTTC.

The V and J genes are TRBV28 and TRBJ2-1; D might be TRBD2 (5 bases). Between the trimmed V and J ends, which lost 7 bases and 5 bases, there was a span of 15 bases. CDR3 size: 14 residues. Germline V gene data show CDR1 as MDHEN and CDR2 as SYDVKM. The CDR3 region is CASTPSGLNNEQFF. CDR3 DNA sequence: TGTGCCAGCACTCCTTCCGGACTCAACAATGAGCAGTTCTTC.

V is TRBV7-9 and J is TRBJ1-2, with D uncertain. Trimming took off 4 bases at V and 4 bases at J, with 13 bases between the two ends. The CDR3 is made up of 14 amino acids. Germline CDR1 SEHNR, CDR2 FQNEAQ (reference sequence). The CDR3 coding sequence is TGTGCCAGCAGCTCCGACCGGAACCTCTATGGCTACACCTTC. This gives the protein CASSSDRNLYGYTF.

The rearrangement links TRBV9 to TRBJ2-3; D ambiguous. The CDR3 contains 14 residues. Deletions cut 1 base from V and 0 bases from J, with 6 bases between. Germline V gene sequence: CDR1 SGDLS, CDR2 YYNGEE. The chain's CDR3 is CASSVSGSTDTQYF. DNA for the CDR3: TGTGCCAGCAGCGTATCCGGAAGCACAGATACGCAGTATTTT.